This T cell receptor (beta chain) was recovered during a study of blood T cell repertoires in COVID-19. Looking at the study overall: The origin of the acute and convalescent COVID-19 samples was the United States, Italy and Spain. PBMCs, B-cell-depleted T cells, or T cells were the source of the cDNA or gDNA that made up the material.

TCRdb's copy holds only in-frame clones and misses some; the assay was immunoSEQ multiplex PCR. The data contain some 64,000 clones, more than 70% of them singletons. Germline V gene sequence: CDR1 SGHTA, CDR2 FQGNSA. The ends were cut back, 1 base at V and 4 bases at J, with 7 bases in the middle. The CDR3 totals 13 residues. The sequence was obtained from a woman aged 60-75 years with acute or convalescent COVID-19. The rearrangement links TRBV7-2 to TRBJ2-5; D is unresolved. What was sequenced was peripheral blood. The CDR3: CASSLDVRETQYF. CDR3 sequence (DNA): TGTGCCAGCAGCTTAGATGTCAGAGAGACCCAGTACTTC. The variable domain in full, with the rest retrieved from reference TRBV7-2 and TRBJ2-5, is GAGVSQSPSNKVTEKGKDVELRCDPISGHTALYWYRQSLGQGLEFLIYFQGNSAPDKSGLPSDRFSAERTGGSVSTLTIQRTQQEDSAVYLCASSLDVRETQYFGPGTRLLVL.